A selection of T cell receptor beta chains follows, all from one sample in a study of T-cell reconstitution after alpha-beta-depleted transplantation in children. TCRdb used MiXCR to reprocess the PCR reads, holding one entry per CDR3 protein. The sample has some 200,000 distinct CDR3 sequences; about 9.5% are singletons. Sequenced here: PBMCs from the stem cell graft donor, sampled from the stem cell graft. The receptors were sampled from a human donor who donated a stem cell graft to a child with acute lymphoblastic leukemia. Each CDR3 is given without its conserved first and last residue.

V gene: TRBV3-1; J gene: TRBJ1-2; CDR3 protein: ASSPGNYGYT
V gene: TRBV5-8; J gene: TRBJ1-1; CDR3 protein: ASSLVLGGRTEAF
V gene: TRBV19; J gene: TRBJ2-3; CDR3 protein: ASSIGSGSDTQY
V gene: TRBV9; J gene: TRBJ1-1; CDR3 protein: ASSVAGGQGEAF
V gene: TRBV10-3; J gene: TRBJ2-5; CDR3 protein: AISVGREGETQY
V gene: TRBV7-2; J gene: TRBJ2-1; CDR3 protein: ASSQRGASYNEQF
V gene: TRBV15; J gene: TRBJ2-5; CDR3 protein: ATSSRTSGGAETQY
V gene: TRBV5-1; J gene: TRBJ2-7; CDR3 protein: ASSLEGESYEQY
V gene: TRBV10-1; J gene: TRBJ1-5; CDR3 protein: ASSDRGRQPQH
V gene: TRBV29-1; J gene: TRBJ1-2; CDR3 protein: SVVGDRGANYGYT
V gene: TRBV5-1; J gene: TRBJ1-3; CDR3 protein: ASSYLQGAGNTIY
V gene: TRBV6-4; J gene: TRBJ1-1; CDR3 protein: ASSAGSSNTEAF
V gene: TRBV7-2; J gene: TRBJ2-3; CDR3 protein: ASSLQDATQY
V gene: TRBV5-6; J gene: TRBJ2-7; CDR3 protein: ASKMGTGYEQY
V gene: TRBV29-1; J gene: TRBJ1-2; CDR3 protein: SVGRDGELGYT
V gene: TRBV2; J gene: TRBJ1-2; CDR3 protein: ASSATGGEGYGYT
V gene: TRBV3-1; J gene: TRBJ2-1; CDR3 protein: ASSQGEGVAF
V gene: TRBV18; J gene: TRBJ2-5; CDR3 protein: ASSRGTGGQETQY
V gene: TRBV5-6; J gene: TRBJ1-1; CDR3 protein: ASSFRRGHYPTEAF
V gene: TRBV12-3/TRBV12-4; J gene: TRBJ2-1; CDR3 protein: ASSFKTEGEQF
V gene: TRBV12-5; J gene: TRBJ2-7; CDR3 protein: ASGLGGYEQY
V gene: TRBV12-3/TRBV12-4; J gene: TRBJ1-3; CDR3 protein: ASSFGGNTIY
V gene: TRBV6-4; J gene: TRBJ2-1; CDR3 protein: ASSDSTSGGADEQF
V gene: TRBV5-4; J gene: TRBJ2-3; CDR3 protein: ASSNGGSTDTQY
V gene: TRBV20-1; J gene: TRBJ2-1; CDR3 protein: SARVGLAGGYYNEQF
V gene: TRBV15; J gene: TRBJ1-4; CDR3 protein: ATSRNRGGVKLF
V gene: TRBV2; J gene: TRBJ2-3; CDR3 protein: ASNGLLGVNTDTQY
V gene: TRBV19; J gene: TRBJ2-6; CDR3 protein: ASTPSQEGANVLT
V gene: TRBV18; J gene: TRBJ2-7; CDR3 protein: ASSPSSGTGAYEQY
V gene: TRBV5-1; J gene: TRBJ2-1; CDR3 protein: ASSSTTSGGRNEQF
V gene: TRBV10-1; J gene: TRBJ2-1; CDR3 protein: ASSESQGASYNEQF
V gene: TRBV20-1; J gene: TRBJ1-1; CDR3 protein: SARVRLNTEAF
V gene: TRBV20-1; J gene: TRBJ2-7; CDR3 protein: SADDRDRGIYEQY
V gene: TRBV27; J gene: TRBJ2-5; CDR3 protein: ASSPSDRGLQETQY
V gene: TRBV5-8; J gene: TRBJ2-3; CDR3 protein: AGRMYGDSTDTQY
V gene: TRBV12-3/TRBV12-4; J gene: TRBJ2-2; CDR3 protein: ASSWQGALTGELF
V gene: TRBV12-3/TRBV12-4; J gene: TRBJ1-2; CDR3 protein: SSSLSNYGYT
V gene: TRBV5-1; J gene: TRBJ1-5; CDR3 protein: ASSSATGVGQPQH
V gene: TRBV6-5; J gene: TRBJ1-4; CDR3 protein: ASSYSPGRNEKLF
V gene: TRBV19; J gene: TRBJ1-1; CDR3 protein: ASSSNLQGIGAEAF
V gene: TRBV6-1; J gene: TRBJ2-3; CDR3 protein: ASTRTLIGDTQY
V gene: TRBV13; J gene: TRBJ2-7; CDR3 protein: ASSLDPNGNRQY
V gene: TRBV5-6; J gene: TRBJ1-3; CDR3 protein: ASGIGTIY
V gene: TRBV7-8; J gene: TRBJ2-5; CDR3 protein: ASSLNRLKETQY
V gene: TRBV27; J gene: TRBJ2-1; CDR3 protein: ASSLRAGQGGDNEQF
V gene: TRBV9; J gene: TRBJ1-1; CDR3 protein: ASSRPGQGFEAF